A single sample gave rise to the 27 T cell receptor beta chains below, sequenced in a study of T-cell memory formation after mild COVID-19. TCRdb redid the calling of the 5' RACE reads with MiXCR, one entry per CDR3 protein. The sample holds under 300,000 distinct CDR3 sequences, approximately 9% seen once. Sequencing input: PBMCs or a T cell subset sorted from them (not recorded which). These receptors were collected from a man in his late teens or twenties who had mild COVID-19 (a few samples of this study predate the infection). Cell type and time point are not known.

This chain links TRBV2 with TRBJ1-6, with D possibly matching TRBD1 (5 bases). Germline V CDR1 and CDR2: SNHLY, FYNNEI. The CDR3 runs 14 residues. Deletions cut 7 bases from V and 6 bases from J, with 13 bases between. In DNA, the CDR3 is TGTGCCAGCACACCGGGACGGCCTAATTCACCCCTCCACTTT. This codes for CASTPGRPNSPLHF.

The CDR3 DNA is TGCGCCAGCAGCTGGAGTACAGGGTGGGCCTACGAGCAGTACTTC. Translation: CASSWSTGWAYEQYF. The chain couples TRBV5-1 to TRBJ2-7; weak D call: TRBD1 (6 bases). The CDR3 totals 15 residues. Trimming left V 3 bases short and J 2 bases short, with 15 bases between. CDR1 is SGHRS and CDR2 is YFSETQ in the germline V gene.

The J gene is TRBJ1-2, the V gene TRBV10-3; 7 positions match TRBD1. There are 17 residues in the CDR3. Losses at the gene ends were 0 bases for V and 8 bases for J; bases not matched to a gene: 15. From germline, CDR1 is ENHRY and CDR2 SYGVKD. As DNA, the CDR3 is TGTGCCATCAGTGAGTCGACCCCCAGTGGAGGGGGCAAAGGCTACACCTTC. Translation gives CAISESTPSGGGKGYTF.

V usage is TRBV6-2 or TRBV6-3 and J usage is TRBJ1-1; tentatively, D is TRBD1 (5 bases). This CDR3 spans 14 amino acids. Trimming removed 2 bases at V and 4 bases at J, with 11 bases between. Per the germline V gene, CDR1 is MNHEY and CDR2 is SVGEGT. The DNA for the CDR3 is TGTGCCAGCAGTTACGGGGGGGGTGCCACTGAAGCTTTCTTT. Its translation: CASSYGGGATEAFF.

CDR3 DNA sequence: TGTGCCAGCAGCAGCAATAGCGGGGGGGCGGGTGAGCAGTTCTTC. As protein: CASSSNSGGAGEQFF. The J gene is TRBJ2-1, the V gene TRBV7-2; 11 bases line up with TRBD2. The V gene's germline CDR1 is SGHTA and CDR2 FQGNSA. V was clipped by 5 bases and J by 9 bases; unmatched bases: 9. The length of the CDR3 is 15 residues. Full variable domain (missing parts from reference TRBV7-2 and TRBJ2-1): GAGVSQSPSNKVTEKGKDVELRCDPISGHTALYWYRQSLGQGLEFLIYFQGNSAPDKSGLPSDRFSAERTGGSVSTLTIQRTQQEDSAVYLCASSSNSGGAGEQFFGPGTRLTVL.

This chain joins TRBV4-2 and TRBJ1-4; 9 bases are shared with TRBD1. The CDR3 totals 16 residues. Looked up from germline, CDR1 is LGHNA and CDR2 is YNFKEQ. Trimming took 1 base from V and 4 from J; bases not matched to a gene: 4. The CDR3 nucleotides are TGTGCCAGCAGCCAAGCGTCGGGACAGGGTAATGAAAAACTGTTTTTT. This codes for CASSQASGQGNEKLFF.

This clonotype was seen only a few times. V is TRBV28 and J is TRBJ2-7; 7 nucleotides line up with TRBD1. Trimming at V came to 4 bases and at J to 9 bases, leaving 6 bases not matched to a gene. Germline V gene lookup returns CDR1 MDHEN and CDR2 SYDVKM. The CDR3 runs 12 residues. CDR3: CASSSGDSGQYV. CDR3 nucleotide sequence: TGTGCCAGCAGTTCCGGGGACAGCGGGCAGTACGTC.

This clonotype turned up a few times. The V and J genes are TRBV4-1 and TRBJ2-4; TRBD1 matches 7 bases. Per the germline V gene, CDR1 is MGHRA and CDR2 is YSYEKL. This CDR3 region has 17 residues. J lost 0 bases, V lost 0 bases, and 5 bases had no gene match. The CDR3 DNA sequence: TGCGCCAGCAGCCAAGAGAGTACAGGGGTAGCCAAAAACATTCAGTACTTC. Translated: CASSQESTGVAKNIQYF.

The V call is TRBV5-1, the J call TRBJ1-4; TRBD1 agrees at 9 bases. CDR3 length: 15 amino acids. CDR1 is SGHRS, CDR2 YFSETQ, per germline. V shed 1 base and J 8 bases; nucleotides not matched to a gene: 6. CDR3 DNA sequence: TGCGCCAGCAGCTTGCCCGGGACAGGGAGGGAAAAACTGTTTTTT. This encodes CASSLPGTGREKLFF.

This clonotype showed up just a few times. J is TRBJ2-6 and V is TRBV29-1; D gene ambiguous. The germline V and J ends were trimmed by 8 bases and 0 bases, with 11 bases remaining between them. The V gene's germline CDR1 is SQVTM and CDR2 ANQGSEA. The CDR3 spans 14 residues. The chain's CDR3 is CSCDGSSGANVLTF. CDR3 nucleotides: TGCAGCTGTGACGGTAGCTCTGGGGCCAACGTCCTGACTTTC.

The chain has TRBV4-1 and TRBJ1-6; TRBD1 is a possible D gene (5 bases). The CDR3 length is 15 residues. Germline CDR1 MGHRA, CDR2 YSYEKL. Trimming shortened V by 0 bases and J by 10 bases, and 13 bases separated the two germline ends. The CDR3 coding sequence is TGCGCCAGCAGCCAAGATCGCGGGGCTAGGTCACCCCTCCACTTT. Protein sequence: CASSQDRGARSPLHF.

The V call is TRBV19, the J call TRBJ1-6, with D unresolved. Germline lookup yields CDR1 LNHDA and CDR2 SQIVND (reference sequence). V was pared by 1 base and J by 8 bases, with 9 bases between. This CDR3 contains 14 residues. In DNA, the CDR3 is TGTGCCAGTAGTATAGCCACCGAGGATTCACCCCTCCACTTT. Translated: CASSIATEDSPLHF. The entire variable domain, with the rest obtained from reference TRBV19 and TRBJ1-6, is as follows: DGGITQSPKYLFRKEGQNVTLSCEQNLNHDAMYWYRQDPGQGLRLIYYSQIVNDFQKGDIAEGYSVSREKKESFPLTVTSAQKNPTAFYLCASSIATEDSPLHFGNGTRLTVT.

This clonotype was counted between two and nine times. The gene calls are TRBV7-3 and TRBJ2-1; D gene uncertain. Germline V lookup: CDR1 SGHTA, CDR2 FQGTGA. The CDR3 totals 15 residues. V was trimmed by 5 bases and J by 4 bases, leaving 15 bases between them. CDR3 residues: CASSVDTEIYNEQFF. CDR3 DNA sequence: TGTGCCAGCAGCGTCGACACCGAAATATACAATGAGCAGTTCTTC.

This clonotype is termed medium-sized. J is TRBJ2-3 and V is TRBV20-1; 9 bases map to TRBD2. J was trimmed by 3 bases and V by 3 bases; bases with no gene match: 7. CDR3 length: 15 residues. The germline gives CDR1 DFQATT, CDR2 SNEGSKA (reference sequence). In DNA form, the CDR3 reads TGCAGTGCTAGCCAAAGAACTAGCGGGACAGATACGCAGTATTTT. It translates to CSASQRTSGTDTQYF.

This clonotype was observed a handful of times. J is TRBJ1-3 and V is TRBV12-3 or TRBV12-4; unclear D gene. Between the trimmed V and J ends, which lost 1 base and 5 bases, there was a span of 6 bases. The CDR3 is 13 amino acids. Here the CDR3 DNA reads TGTGCCAGCAGTTTAGACAGACGAAACACCATATATTTT. Translating gives CASSLDRRNTIYF.

Judged by abundance, this clonotype is medium-sized (0.01 to 0.1%). The V gene is TRBV27, the J gene TRBJ2-2; 11 bases map to TRBD2. Germline trimming cut 2 bases from V and 7 bases from J; bases unmatched to any gene: 9. Germline V gene lookup returns CDR1 MNHEY and CDR2 SMNVEV (reference sequence). The CDR3 is made up of 17 amino acids. The CDR3 spells CASSLLIAGGQGGELFF. The CDR3 DNA is TGTGCCAGCAGTTTACTTATAGCGGGGGGGCAAGGCGGGGAGCTGTTTTTT.

The V gene is TRBV5-6, the J gene TRBJ2-2, with D tentatively TRBD1 (6 bases). V lost 1 base, J lost 12 bases, and 7 bases lay in between. The CDR3 runs to 11 residues. Germline loops: CDR1 SGHDT, CDR2 YYEEEE. The CDR3 spells CASSLRDKLFF. The CDR3 DNA follows: TGTGCCAGCAGCTTGAGGGACAAGCTGTTTTTT.

This clonotype was detected a few times. This chain uses TRBV10-3 with TRBJ1-1; 9 bases align to TRBD1. This CDR3 has 14 residues. Looked up from germline, CDR1 is ENHRY and CDR2 is SYGVKD. V trimming: 4 bases; J trimming: 2 bases; junction bases outside the gene matches: 2. The CDR3 DNA reads as TGTGCCATCAGTGCGACAGGGGGTAACACTGAAGCTTTCTTT. Protein sequence: CAISATGGNTEAFF.

V is TRBV9 and J is TRBJ2-3; no firm D call. Germline V gene data show CDR1 as SGDLS and CDR2 as YYNGEE. V was shortened by 6 bases and J by 4 bases, with 18 bases between the two germline ends. The CDR3 is made up of 15 amino acids. Here the CDR3 reads CASTREGPQADTQYF. DNA of the CDR3: TGTGCCAGCACCCGAGAAGGACCCCAGGCAGATACGCAGTATTTT.

V is TRBV25-1 and J is TRBJ1-1; TRBD1 matches 8 bases. Trimming at V came to 2 bases and at J to 11 bases, leaving 7 bases not matched to a gene. The CDR3 is 13 residues long. The germline CDR1 and CDR2 sequences are MGHDK and SYGVNS. The CDR3 sequence is CASSERQGSRAFF. Here the CDR3 DNA reads TGTGCCAGCAGTGAACGACAGGGGAGTAGGGCTTTCTTT.

This clonotype appeared a few times. CDR3 loop: CASRRDRVNTEAFF. In DNA, the CDR3 is TGTGCCAGCAGACGTGACAGGGTGAACACTGAAGCTTTCTTT. This chain uses TRBV7-2 with TRBJ1-1, with 7 bases that match TRBD1. This CDR3 contains 14 residues. V gave up 6 bases and J gave up 0 bases; unmatched junction bases: 4. The germline CDR1 and CDR2 sequences are SGHTA and FQGNSA.

In this sample, this clonotype turned up many times. The chain is built from TRBV20-1 and TRBJ2-3, with 8 nucleotides matching TRBD2. Germline-derived CDR1 and CDR2 are DFQATT and SNEGSKA (reference sequence). This CDR3 region has 14 residues. V lost 6 bases, J lost 1 base, and 6 bases stayed unmatched. CDR3 sequence reads: CSAKPGGGTDTQYF. The CDR3 DNA reads TGCAGTGCGAAGCCGGGAGGGGGCACAGATACGCAGTATTTT.

There are many counts of this clonotype. The rearrangement joins TRBV20-1 to TRBJ2-5; perhaps TRBD2 as D (5 bases). The CDR3 has 12 residues. The germline gives CDR1 DFQATT, CDR2 SNEGSKA (reference sequence). The ends were cut back, 3 bases at V and 2 bases at J, with 7 bases in the middle. CDR3 amino acids: CSARTTQETQYF. Here the CDR3 DNA reads TGCAGTGCTAGGACTACTCAAGAGACCCAGTACTTC.

Only a few counts were recorded for this clonotype. V is TRBV25-1 and J is TRBJ1-4; a possible D gene is TRBD1 (5 bases). With 3 bases removed from V and 8 bases from J, the gap between germline ends came to 13 bases. Germline CDR1 reads MGHDK; CDR2 reads SYGVNS. The CDR3 has 14 amino acids. The CDR3 reads CASSDPGTAEKLFF. The CDR3 nucleotides read TGTGCCAGCAGTGATCCCGGGACGGCCGAAAAACTGTTTTTT. Using reference TRBV25-1 and TRBJ1-4 for the parts outside the CDR3, the full variable domain is EADIYQTPRYLVIGTGKKITLECSQTMGHDKMYWYQQDPGMELHLIHYSYGVNSTEKGDLSSESTVSRIRTEHFPLTLESARPSHTSQYLCASSDPGTAEKLFFGSGTQLSVL.

The rearrangement links TRBV7-3 to TRBJ2-1; a possible D gene is TRBD1 (6 bases). V lost 5 bases to trimming and J lost 5 bases, with 16 bases between them. Germline CDR1 reads SGHTA; CDR2 reads FQGTGA. This CDR3 comprises 15 residues. The CDR3 region has the DNA TGTGCCAGCAGCAAACAGGGTGGTAGGAACAATGAGCAGTTCTTC. Translation gives CASSKQGGRNNEQFF.

This clonotype was counted a few times. The V call is TRBV29-1, the J call TRBJ1-2; D is possibly TRBD1 (5 bases). The length of the CDR3 is 14 residues. Trimming took 5 bases from V and 8 from J, leaving 21 bases between them. Germline lookup yields CDR1 SQVTM and CDR2 ANQGSEA. CDR3 nucleotide sequence: TGCAGCGTTCGTAAGCGGGGGGTCTTCCAAGGCTACACCTTC. Residues: CSVRKRGVFQGYTF.

The J gene is TRBJ1-2, the V gene TRBV6-1, with 8 bases lining up with TRBD1. The CDR3 extends over 13 amino acids. V lost 6 bases, J lost 6 bases, and 6 bases stayed unmatched. Germline CDR1 MNHNS, CDR2 SASEGT. The CDR3 protein is CASRPQGGNGYTF. In nucleotides, the CDR3 is TGTGCCAGCAGACCACAGGGGGGCAATGGCTACACCTTC.